These 26 T cell receptor beta chains originate from one sample sequenced in a study of identical twins. TCRdb independently ran MiXCR on the 5' RACE reads; one entry per CDR3 protein. Of about 900,000 distinct CDR3 sequences listed, over 9% are singletons. This same sample was also taken into another study, of yellow fever vaccine responses in identical twins.

Sample: PBMCs. These receptor sequences come from a woman aged 18-35 years in good health.

There are a few counts of this clonotype. The chain employs TRBV28 and TRBJ2-3; 8 bases align to TRBD2. Germline V gene lookup returns CDR1 MDHEN and CDR2 SYDVKM. The ends lost 5 bases at V and 9 bases at J; junction bases unmatched: 13. The CDR3 has 15 residues. The CDR3 coding sequence is TGTGCCAGCAGTCCCCGTGGGAGCGGGAGTGGCACGCAGTATTTT. Translating it yields CASSPRGSGSGTQYF.

With regard to this clonotype: The junction differs from germline at one of its ends, possibly a read error. The V and J genes are TRBV7-6 and TRBJ2-1; TRBD1 matches 10 bases. The CDR3 has 15 residues. Germline assignment: CDR1 SGHVS and CDR2 FNYEAQ. The DNA of the CDR3 is TGTGCCAGCAGCTTAGTTGGGACAGGGGACAATGAGCAGCTCTTC. It translates to CASSLVGTGDNEQLF.

This clonotype came up many times. This chain joins TRBV25-1 and TRBJ2-1, with D tentatively TRBD2 (7 bases). Germline-derived CDR1 and CDR2 are MGHDK and SYGVNS. V lost 3 bases to trimming and J lost 10 bases, with 10 bases between them. The CDR3 contains 12 residues. The CDR3 DNA reads as TGTGCCAGCAGTGATTCGGGGGGCGAGCAGTTCTTC. Translating gives CASSDSGGEQFF.

The chain combines TRBV12-3 or TRBV12-4 with TRBJ1-1, with no clear D. Trimming removed 6 bases at V and 7 bases at J, with 15 bases between. The CDR3 is 13 residues long. CDR3 nucleotide sequence: TGTGCCAGCAGCGCGTCTGGTTACGGTGAAGCTTTCTTT. Translated: CASSASGYGEAFF.

V gene TRBV12-3 or TRBV12-4 combines with J gene TRBJ1-5; the D gene is possibly TRBD1 (5 bases). Trimming removed 4 bases at V and 0 bases at J, with 13 bases between. The CDR3 is 16 amino acids. The CDR3 DNA reads as TGTGCCAGCAGTTCCCCCGGGGACTATAGCAATCAGCCCCAGCATTTT. The encoded protein is CASSSPGDYSNQPQHF.

Note on this clonotype: Possible read error: a much larger clone is one base away. In DNA form, the CDR3 reads TGTGCCATCGGTAGAGCGGACGAGCGGTACTTC. Protein: CAIGRADERYF. V gene TRBV10-3 combines with J gene TRBJ2-7, with D possibly being TRBD2 (5 bases). This CDR3 has 11 amino acids. Germline V gives CDR1 ENHRY, CDR2 SYGVKD.

The chain recombines TRBV2 with TRBJ2-2; 7 nucleotides line up with TRBD2. Germline V gives CDR1 SNHLY, CDR2 FYNNEI. The length of the CDR3 is 18 residues. Germline trimming cut 10 bases from V and 1 base from J; bases unmatched to any gene: 18. CDR3 amino acids: CAICFVYLRERNTGELFF. In DNA, the CDR3 is TGTGCCATCTGTTTTGTCTATTTGCGGGAGAGGAACACCGGGGAGCTGTTTTTT.

The J gene is TRBJ2-5, the V gene TRBV15; D could derive from TRBD1 or TRBD2 (6 bases each). The CDR3 extends over 15 amino acids. V dropped 1 base and J dropped 0 bases, with 9 bases sitting between them. Germline V lookup: CDR1 LNHNV, CDR2 YYDKDF (reference sequence). The CDR3 sequence: CATSRGGADQETQYF. Here the CDR3 DNA reads TGTGCCACCAGCAGAGGGGGGGCGGACCAAGAGACCCAGTACTTC.

The chain combines TRBV25-1 with TRBJ1-6; maybe TRBD1 (6 bases). V was pared by 1 base and J by 7 bases, with 11 bases between. CDR3 length equals 15 residues. Germline CDR1 and CDR2: MGHDK and SYGVNS. This chain's CDR3 is CASSESTGLNSPLHF. In DNA form, the CDR3 reads TGTGCCAGCAGTGAATCCACAGGGCTAAATTCACCCCTCCACTTT.

This clonotype has a handful of counts. This CDR3 reads CAAWTLNYGYTF. CDR3 DNA: TGTGCCGCCTGGACACTGAACTATGGCTACACCTTC. The chain is built from TRBV12-3 or TRBV12-4 and TRBJ1-2; D is perhaps TRBD1 (5 bases). Trimming stripped 11 bases from V and 2 bases from J, with 12 bases between. This CDR3 has 12 residues.

This clonotype showed up many times. The V call is TRBV20-1, the J call TRBJ1-1; maybe TRBD1 (5 bases). The CDR3 spans 13 residues. Trimming removed 1 base at V and 10 bases at J, with 16 bases between. Germline assignment: CDR1 DFQATT and CDR2 SNEGSKA (reference sequence). In DNA form, the CDR3 reads TGCAGTGCTAGAGTTCCGGGACCCCTTGCAGCTTTCTTT. Translated: CSARVPGPLAAFF.

The chain has TRBV11-2 and TRBJ2-7; 8 bases are shared with TRBD2. With 3 bases clipped from V and 6 bases from J, the junction kept 13 bases outside the gene matches. CDR3 length equals 16 residues. Germline lookup yields CDR1 SGHAT and CDR2 FQNNGV. The CDR3 region is CASSLGGTRSKSEQYV. The CDR3 nucleotides are TGTGCCAGCAGCTTGGGGGGGACTAGGAGCAAAAGCGAGCAGTACGTC.

This clonotype was detected once. The chain has TRBV7-2 and TRBJ2-1, with D perhaps TRBD2 (5 bases). The CDR3 runs 15 residues. Trimming removed 3 bases from V and 2 bases from J, with 11 bases in between. Germline CDR1 SGHTA, CDR2 FQGNSA. CDR3: CASSFTGVPYNEQFF. The CDR3 nucleotides read TGTGCCAGCAGCTTTACCGGGGTCCCCTACAATGAGCAGTTCTTC.

In its sample, this clonotype was seen a few times. The V gene is TRBV29-1, the J gene TRBJ1-1; TRBD1 matches at 8 bases. CDR1 and CDR2 from the germline V gene are SQVTM and ANQGSEA. The length of the CDR3 is 15 residues. V was clipped by 4 bases and J by 5 bases; unmatched bases: 12. The CDR3 sequence: CSVVLQGVVGTEAFF. CDR3 DNA: TGCAGCGTTGTATTACAGGGGGTCGTAGGAACTGAAGCTTTCTTT.

This clonotype has only a few counts. This chain links TRBV7-9 with TRBJ2-2, with 8 positions matching TRBD1. V dropped 0 bases and J dropped 4; count of bases not matched to a gene: 1. The CDR3 contains 15 residues. Germline V lookup: CDR1 SEHNR, CDR2 FQNEAQ (reference sequence). The CDR3 here is CASSLAGQGTGELFF. The CDR3 region has the DNA TGTGCCAGCAGCTTAGCCGGACAGGGCACCGGGGAGCTGTTTTTT.

With regard to this clonotype: The junction departs from the called germline gene at one end, perhaps through a read error. This chain uses TRBV20-1 with TRBJ1-1; D gene ambiguous. The CDR3 runs 11 residues. Germline V CDR1 and CDR2: DFQATT, SNEGSKA (reference sequence). This CDR3 is CSARVNSEAFF. The CDR3 coding sequence is TGCAGTGCTAGAGTTAACAGTGAAGCTTTCTTT.

The table lists this clonotype with many counts. This CDR3 is CASSLRQGYEQFF. CDR3 DNA sequence: TGCGCCAGCAGCTTGCGGCAGGGTTATGAGCAGTTCTTC. This chain connects TRBV5-1 to TRBJ2-1; a possible D gene is TRBD1 (5 bases). Trimming removed 1 base at V and 8 bases at J, with 10 bases between. Germline V lookup: CDR1 SGHRS, CDR2 YFSETQ. The CDR3 has 13 residues.

This clonotype showed up just a few times. The V and J genes are TRBV12-3 or TRBV12-4 and TRBJ2-5; 9 bases line up with TRBD2. V lost 5 bases to trimming and J lost 3 bases; unmatched junction nucleotides: 7. The CDR3 loop spans 15 amino acids. CDR3 nucleotide sequence: TGTGCCAGCAGTGTCCGCGGGGGGGAGAAAGAGACCCAGTACTTC. This sequence encodes CASSVRGGEKETQYF.

Ten or more counts support this clonotype. The genes are TRBV12-3 or TRBV12-4 and TRBJ1-1; no clear D gene. Trimming shortened V by 6 bases and J by 0 bases, and 11 bases separated the two germline ends. The CDR3 extends over 14 amino acids. The CDR3 sequence is CASSHRDMNTEAFF. DNA of the CDR3: TGTGCCAGCAGCCATAGGGATATGAACACTGAAGCTTTCTTT.

The chain is built from TRBV29-1 and TRBJ2-3; 8 nucleotides agree with TRBD1. V was pared by 6 bases and J by 6 bases, with 5 bases of the junction left unmatched. Germline CDR1 reads SQVTM; CDR2 reads ANQGSEA. The CDR3 is 12 amino acids. In DNA form, the CDR3 reads TGCAGCGTCCGCCGACAGGGGGATACGCAGTATTTT. Translated: CSVRRQGDTQYF.

V is TRBV11-2 and J is TRBJ2-5; 13 bases line up with TRBD2. Unmatched junction bases numbered 14, after V lost 5 bases and J lost 2 bases. This CDR3 contains 19 residues. Germline assignment: CDR1 SGHAT and CDR2 FQNNGV. This CDR3 is CASSPGTSGMITGQETQYF. In nucleotides, the CDR3 is TGTGCCAGCAGCCCGGGGACTAGCGGGATGATCACGGGGCAAGAGACCCAGTACTTC.

The chain couples TRBV20-1 to TRBJ1-6; no clear D gene. Germline CDR1 and CDR2: DFQATT and SNEGSKA (reference sequence). Trimming removed 6 bases at V and 6 bases at J, with 15 bases between. The CDR3 is 14 amino acids. CDR3 sequence: CSAEQTGPNSPLHF. CDR3 nucleotides: TGCAGTGCCGAACAGACGGGCCCTAATTCACCCCTCCACTTT.

This clonotype was counted at least ten times. The junction departs from the called germline gene at one end, perhaps through a read error. The chain links TRBV7-9 to TRBJ2-1; 10 bases line up with TRBD2. Germline V gives CDR1 SEHNR, CDR2 FQNEAQ (reference sequence). This CDR3 comprises 14 residues. The CDR3 DNA is TGTGCCAGCAGCCTAGCGGGGGCCTACAATGAGCAGTTCTTC. Translation gives CASSLAGAYNEQFF.

This clonotype was seen many times. The V gene is TRBV5-6, the J gene TRBJ1-1, with TRBD1 as a possible D gene (5 bases). Germline assignment: CDR1 SGHDT and CDR2 YYEEEE. Trimming took off 0 bases at V and 4 bases at J, with 10 bases between the two ends. CDR3 size: 14 residues. The CDR3: CASSLGQQGTEAFF. The CDR3 nucleotides read TGTGCCAGCAGCTTGGGACAGCAGGGCACTGAAGCTTTCTTT.

This clonotype was observed a few times. The chain couples TRBV11-1 to TRBJ2-1; TRBD2 matches 8 bases. The germline CDR1 and CDR2 sequences are SGHAT and FQDESV (reference sequence). J was trimmed by 4 bases and V by 2 bases; bases with no gene match: 19. CDR3 length: 20 residues. CDR3 region: CASSLRSVMYGTRSYNEQFF. The CDR3 DNA is TGTGCCAGCAGCTTACGATCGGTAATGTACGGGACTAGATCTTACAATGAGCAGTTCTTC.

The V gene is TRBV7-3, the J gene TRBJ2-1; the D gene could be TRBD1 or TRBD2 (5 bases each). V lost 3 bases, J lost 4 bases, and 19 bases lay in between. The CDR3 is 17 residues long. Germline V gene lookup returns CDR1 SGHTA and CDR2 FQGTGA. DNA for the CDR3: TGTGCCAGCAGCTTCCCGGCGTCGGGGACCTCGTACAATGAGCAGTTCTTC. Amino acids: CASSFPASGTSYNEQFF.